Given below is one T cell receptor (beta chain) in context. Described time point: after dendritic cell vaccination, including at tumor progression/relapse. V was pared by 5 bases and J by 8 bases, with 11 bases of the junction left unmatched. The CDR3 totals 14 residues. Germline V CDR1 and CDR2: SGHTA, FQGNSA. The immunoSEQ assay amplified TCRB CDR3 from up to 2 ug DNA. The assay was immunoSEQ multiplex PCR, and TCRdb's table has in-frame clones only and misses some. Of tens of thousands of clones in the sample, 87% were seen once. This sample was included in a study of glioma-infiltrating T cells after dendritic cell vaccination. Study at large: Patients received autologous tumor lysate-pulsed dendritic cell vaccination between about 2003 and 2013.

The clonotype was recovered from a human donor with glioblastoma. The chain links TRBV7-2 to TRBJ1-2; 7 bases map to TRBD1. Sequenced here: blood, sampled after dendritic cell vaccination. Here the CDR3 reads CASSTHRDSRGYTF. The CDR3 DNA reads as TGTGCCAGCAGCACTCACCGGGACAGCCGAGGCTACACCTTC.